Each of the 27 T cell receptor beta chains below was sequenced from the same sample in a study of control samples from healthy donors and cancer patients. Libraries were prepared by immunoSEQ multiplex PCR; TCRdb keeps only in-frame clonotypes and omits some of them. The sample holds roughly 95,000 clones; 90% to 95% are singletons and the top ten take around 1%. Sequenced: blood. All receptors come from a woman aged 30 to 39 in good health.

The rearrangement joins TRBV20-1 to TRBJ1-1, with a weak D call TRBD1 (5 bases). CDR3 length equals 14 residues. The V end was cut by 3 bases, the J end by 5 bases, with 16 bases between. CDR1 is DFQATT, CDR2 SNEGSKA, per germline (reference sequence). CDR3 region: CSASRLDGATEAFF. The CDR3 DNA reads TGCAGTGCTAGTCGGCTTGATGGGGCGACTGAAGCTTTCTTT.

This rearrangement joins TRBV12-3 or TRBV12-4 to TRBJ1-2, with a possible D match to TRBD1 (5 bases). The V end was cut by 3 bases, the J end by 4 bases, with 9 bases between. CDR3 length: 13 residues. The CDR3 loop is CASSLGRAYGYTF. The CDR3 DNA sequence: TGTGCCAGCAGTTTGGGCAGGGCCTATGGCTACACCTTC.

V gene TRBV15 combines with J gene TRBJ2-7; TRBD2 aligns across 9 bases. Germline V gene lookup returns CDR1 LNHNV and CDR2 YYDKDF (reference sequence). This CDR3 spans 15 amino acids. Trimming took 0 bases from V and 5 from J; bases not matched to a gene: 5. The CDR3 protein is CATSRDAGGGDEQYF. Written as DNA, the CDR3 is TGTGCCACCAGCAGAGATGCGGGAGGGGGGGACGAGCAGTACTTC. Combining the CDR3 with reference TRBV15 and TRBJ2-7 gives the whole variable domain DAMVIQNPRYQVTQFGKPVTLSCSQTLNHNVMYWYQQKSSQAPKLLFHYYDKDFNNEADTPDNFQSRRPNTSFCFLDIRSPGLGDTAMYLCATSRDAGGGDEQYFGPGTRLTVT.

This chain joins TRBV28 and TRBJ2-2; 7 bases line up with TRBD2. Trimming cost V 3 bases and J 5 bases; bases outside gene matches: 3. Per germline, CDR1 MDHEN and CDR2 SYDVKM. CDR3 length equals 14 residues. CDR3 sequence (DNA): TGTGCCAGCAGTTTGGGAGGGGAAACCGGGGAGCTGTTTTTT. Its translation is CASSLGGETGELFF.

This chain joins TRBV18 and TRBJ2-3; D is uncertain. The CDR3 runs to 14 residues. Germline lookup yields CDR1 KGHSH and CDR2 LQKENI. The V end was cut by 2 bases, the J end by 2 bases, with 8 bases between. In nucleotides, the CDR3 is TGTGCCAGCTCACCATCGGCTAACACAGATACGCAGTATTTT. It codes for CASSPSANTDTQYF. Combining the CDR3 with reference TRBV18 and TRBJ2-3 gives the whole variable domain NAGVMQNPRHLVRRRGQEARLRCSPMKGHSHVYWYRQLPEEGLKFMVYLQKENIIDESGMPKERFSAEFPKEGPSILRIQQVVRGDSAAYFCASSPSANTDTQYFGPGTRLTVL.

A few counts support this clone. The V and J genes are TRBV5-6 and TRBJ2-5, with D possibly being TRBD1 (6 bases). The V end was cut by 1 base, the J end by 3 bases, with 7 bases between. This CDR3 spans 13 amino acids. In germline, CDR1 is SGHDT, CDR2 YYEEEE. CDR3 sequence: CASSLNREETQYF. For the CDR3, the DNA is TGTGCCAGCAGCTTGAACAGGGAAGAGACCCAGTACTTC.

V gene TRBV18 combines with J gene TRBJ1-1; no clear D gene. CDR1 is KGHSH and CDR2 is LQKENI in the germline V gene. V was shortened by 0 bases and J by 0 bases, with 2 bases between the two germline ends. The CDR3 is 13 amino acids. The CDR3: CASSPPMNTEAFF. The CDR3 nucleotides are TGTGCCAGCTCACCACCCATGAACACTGAAGCTTTCTTT.

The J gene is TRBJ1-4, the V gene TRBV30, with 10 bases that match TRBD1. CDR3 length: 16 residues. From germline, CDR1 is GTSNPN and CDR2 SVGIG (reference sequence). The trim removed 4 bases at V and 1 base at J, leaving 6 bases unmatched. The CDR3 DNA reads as TGTGCCTGGATTGGACAGGGGGTACAAACTAATGAAAAACTGTTTTTT. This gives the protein CAWIGQGVQTNEKLFF.

CDR3 DNA sequence: TGTGACGGCTCTACTTACATTTACGAGCAGTACTTC. Protein sequence: CDGSTYIYEQYF. The rearrangement links TRBV6-5 to TRBJ2-7; D is unresolved. CDR1 MNHEY and CDR2 SVGAGI come from the germline V gene. This CDR3 is 12 amino acids long.

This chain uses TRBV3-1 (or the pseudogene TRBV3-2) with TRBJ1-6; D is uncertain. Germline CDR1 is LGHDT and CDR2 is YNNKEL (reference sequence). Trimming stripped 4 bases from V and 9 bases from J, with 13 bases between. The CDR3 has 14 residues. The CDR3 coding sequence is TGTGCCAGCAGCCTTGGACCTGAAAGTTCACCCCTCCACTTT. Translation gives CASSLGPESSPLHF.

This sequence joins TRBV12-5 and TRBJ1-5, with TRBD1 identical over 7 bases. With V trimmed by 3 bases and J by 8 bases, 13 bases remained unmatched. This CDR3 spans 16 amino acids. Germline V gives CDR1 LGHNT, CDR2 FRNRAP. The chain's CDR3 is CASGFLRDRFLKPQHF. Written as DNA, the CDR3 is TGTGCTAGTGGTTTCCTTAGGGACAGATTTTTAAAGCCCCAGCATTTT.

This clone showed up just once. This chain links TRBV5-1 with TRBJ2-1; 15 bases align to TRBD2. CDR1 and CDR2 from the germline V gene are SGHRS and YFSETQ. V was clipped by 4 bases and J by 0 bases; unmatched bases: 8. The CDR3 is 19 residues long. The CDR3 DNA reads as TGCGCCAGCAGCGCCGGGACTAGCGGGGGGACGAGCTCCTACAATGAGCAGTTCTTC. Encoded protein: CASSAGTSGGTSSYNEQFF.

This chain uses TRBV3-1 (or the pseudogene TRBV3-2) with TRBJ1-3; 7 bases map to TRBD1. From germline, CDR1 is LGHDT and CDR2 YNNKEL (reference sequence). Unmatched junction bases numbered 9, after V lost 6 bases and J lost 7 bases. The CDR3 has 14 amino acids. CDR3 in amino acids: CASSRDRGGNTIYF. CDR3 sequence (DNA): TGTGCCAGCAGTCGGGACAGAGGCGGGAACACCATATATTTT.

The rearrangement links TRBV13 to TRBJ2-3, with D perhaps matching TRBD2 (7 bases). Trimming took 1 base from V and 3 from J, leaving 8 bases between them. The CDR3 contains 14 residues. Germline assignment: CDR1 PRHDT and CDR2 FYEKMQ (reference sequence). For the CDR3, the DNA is TGTGCCAGCAGCTTAGAGGGGGGGACAGATACGCAGTATTTT. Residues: CASSLEGGTDTQYF.

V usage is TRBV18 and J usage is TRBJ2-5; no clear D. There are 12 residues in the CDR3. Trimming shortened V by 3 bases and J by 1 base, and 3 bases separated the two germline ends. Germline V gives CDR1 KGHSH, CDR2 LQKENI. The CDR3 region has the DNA TGTGCCAGCTCACCCCGCCAAGAGACCCAGTACTTC. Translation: CASSPRQETQYF.

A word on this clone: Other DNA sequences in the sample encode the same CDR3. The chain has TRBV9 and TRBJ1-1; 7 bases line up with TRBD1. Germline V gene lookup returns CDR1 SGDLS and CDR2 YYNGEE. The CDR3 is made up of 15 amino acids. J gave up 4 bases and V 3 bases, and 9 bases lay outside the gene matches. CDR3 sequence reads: CASSGSPGGSTEAFF. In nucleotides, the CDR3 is TGTGCCAGCAGCGGGTCGCCAGGGGGGAGCACTGAAGCTTTCTTT.

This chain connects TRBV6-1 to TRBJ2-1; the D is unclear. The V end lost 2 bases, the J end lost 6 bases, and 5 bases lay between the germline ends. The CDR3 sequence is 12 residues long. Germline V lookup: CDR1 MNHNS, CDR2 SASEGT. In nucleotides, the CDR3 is TGTGCCAGCAGTGAATGGGCCAATGAGCAGTTCTTC. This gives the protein CASSEWANEQFF.

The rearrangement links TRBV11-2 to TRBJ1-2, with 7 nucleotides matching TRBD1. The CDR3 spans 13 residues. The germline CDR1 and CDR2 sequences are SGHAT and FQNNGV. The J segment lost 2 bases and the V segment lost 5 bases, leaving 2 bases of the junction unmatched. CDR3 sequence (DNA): TGTGCCAGCAGCCGGGACAGCAACTATGGCTACACCTTC. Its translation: CASSRDSNYGYTF. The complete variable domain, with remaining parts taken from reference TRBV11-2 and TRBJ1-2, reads EAGVAQSPRYKIIEKRQSVAFWCNPISGHATLYWYQQILGQGPKLLIQFQNNGVVDDSQLPKDRFSAERLKGVDSTLKIQPAKLEDSAVYLCASSRDSNYGYTFGSGTRLTVV.

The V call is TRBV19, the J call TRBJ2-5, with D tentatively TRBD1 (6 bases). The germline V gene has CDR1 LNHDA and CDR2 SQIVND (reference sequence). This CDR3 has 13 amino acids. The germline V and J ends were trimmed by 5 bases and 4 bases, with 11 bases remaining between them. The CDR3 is CASSPQGRETQYF. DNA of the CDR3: TGTGCCAGTAGTCCCCAGGGGCGAGAGACCCAGTACTTC.

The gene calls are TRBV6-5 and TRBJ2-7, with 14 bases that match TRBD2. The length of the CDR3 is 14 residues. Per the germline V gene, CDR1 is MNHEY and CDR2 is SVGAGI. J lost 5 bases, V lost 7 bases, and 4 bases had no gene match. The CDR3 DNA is TGTGCCAGCACCGGGACTAGCGGGAGCAACGAGCAGTACTTC. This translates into CASTGTSGSNEQYF.

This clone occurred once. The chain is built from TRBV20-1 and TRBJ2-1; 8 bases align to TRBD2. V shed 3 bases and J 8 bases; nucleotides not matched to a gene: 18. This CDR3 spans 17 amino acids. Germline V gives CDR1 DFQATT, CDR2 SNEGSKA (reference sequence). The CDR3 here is CSASVFLAGSYGDEQFF. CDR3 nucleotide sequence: TGCAGTGCTAGTGTTTTCTTAGCGGGGTCCTACGGGGATGAGCAGTTCTTC.

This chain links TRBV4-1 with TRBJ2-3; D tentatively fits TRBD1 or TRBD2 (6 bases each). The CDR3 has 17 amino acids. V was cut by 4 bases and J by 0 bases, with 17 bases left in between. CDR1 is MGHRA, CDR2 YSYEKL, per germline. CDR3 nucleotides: TGCGCCAGCAGCCCCGTCGGGGGCCCATCTAGCACAGATACGCAGTATTTT. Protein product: CASSPVGGPSSTDTQYF.

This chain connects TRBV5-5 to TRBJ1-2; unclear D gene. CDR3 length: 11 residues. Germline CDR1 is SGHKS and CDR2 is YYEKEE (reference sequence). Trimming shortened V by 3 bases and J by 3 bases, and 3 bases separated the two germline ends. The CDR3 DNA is TGTGCCAGCAGCTGGGACTATGGCTACACCTTC. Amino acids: CASSWDYGYTF.

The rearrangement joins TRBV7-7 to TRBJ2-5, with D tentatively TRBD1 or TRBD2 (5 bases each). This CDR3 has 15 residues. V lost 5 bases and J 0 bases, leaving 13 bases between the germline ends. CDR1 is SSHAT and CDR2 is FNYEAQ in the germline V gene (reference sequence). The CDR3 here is CASSPGRSYQETQYF. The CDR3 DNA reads TGTGCCAGCAGCCCGGGACGATCGTACCAAGAGACCCAGTACTTC. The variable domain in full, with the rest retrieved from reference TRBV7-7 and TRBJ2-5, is GAGVSQSPRYKVTKRGQDVTLRCDPISSHATLYWYQQALGQGPEFLTYFNYEAQPDKSGLPSDRFSAERPEGSISTLTIQRTEQRDSAMYRCASSPGRSYQETQYFGPGTRLLVL.

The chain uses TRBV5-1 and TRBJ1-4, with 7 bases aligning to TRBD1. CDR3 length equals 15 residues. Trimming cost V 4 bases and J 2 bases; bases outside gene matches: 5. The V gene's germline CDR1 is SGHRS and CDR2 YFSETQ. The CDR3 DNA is TGCGCCAGCAGCGGCCAGGGACAGACTAATGAAAAACTGTTTTTT. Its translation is CASSGQGQTNEKLFF. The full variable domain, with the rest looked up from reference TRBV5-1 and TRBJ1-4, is KAGVTQTPRYLIKTRGQQVTLSCSPISGHRSVSWYQQTPGQGLQFLFEYFSETQRNKGNFPGRFSGRQFSNSRSEMNVSTLELGDSALYLCASSGQGQTNEKLFFGSGTQLSVL.

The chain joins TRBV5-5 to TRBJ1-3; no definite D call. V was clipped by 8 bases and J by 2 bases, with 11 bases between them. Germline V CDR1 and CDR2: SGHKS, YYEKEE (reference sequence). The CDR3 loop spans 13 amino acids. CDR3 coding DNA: TGTGCCAGGCTTACGGTTGCTGGAAACACCATATATTTT. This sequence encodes CARLTVAGNTIYF.

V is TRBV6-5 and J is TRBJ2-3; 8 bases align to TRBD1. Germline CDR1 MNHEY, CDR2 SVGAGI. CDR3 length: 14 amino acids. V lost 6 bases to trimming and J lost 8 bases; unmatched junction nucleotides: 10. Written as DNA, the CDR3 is TGTGCCAGCAGAGAGAACACAGGGGGGCGTACGCAGTATTTT. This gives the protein CASRENTGGRTQYF.